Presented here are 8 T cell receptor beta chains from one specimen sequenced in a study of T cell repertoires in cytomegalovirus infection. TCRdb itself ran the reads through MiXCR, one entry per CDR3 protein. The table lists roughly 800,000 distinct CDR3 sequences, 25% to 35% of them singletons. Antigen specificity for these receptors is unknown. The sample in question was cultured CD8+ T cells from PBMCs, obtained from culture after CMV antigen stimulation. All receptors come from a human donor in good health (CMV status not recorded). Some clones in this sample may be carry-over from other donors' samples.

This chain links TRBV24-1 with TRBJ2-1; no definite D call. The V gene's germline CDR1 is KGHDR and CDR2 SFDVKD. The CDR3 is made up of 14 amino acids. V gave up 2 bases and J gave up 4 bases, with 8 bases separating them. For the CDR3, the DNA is TGTGCCACCAGTGATTCAGGCCATTACAATGAGCAGTTCTTC. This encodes CATSDSGHYNEQFF.

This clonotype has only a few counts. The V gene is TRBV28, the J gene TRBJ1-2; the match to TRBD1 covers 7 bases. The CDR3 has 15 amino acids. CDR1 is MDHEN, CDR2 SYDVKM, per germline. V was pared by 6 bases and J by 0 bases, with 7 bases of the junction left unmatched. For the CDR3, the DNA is TGTGCCAGCAGAAAGGGGGCATCCCCTAACTATGGCTACACCTTC. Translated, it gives CASRKGASPNYGYTF.

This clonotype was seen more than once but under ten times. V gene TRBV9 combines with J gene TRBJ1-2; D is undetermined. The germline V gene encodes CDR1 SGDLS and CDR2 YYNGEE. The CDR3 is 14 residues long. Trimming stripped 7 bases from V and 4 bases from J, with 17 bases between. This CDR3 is CASFHVSAGYGYTF. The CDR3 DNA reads TGTGCCAGCTTCCATGTCTCCGCAGGCTATGGCTACACCTTC.

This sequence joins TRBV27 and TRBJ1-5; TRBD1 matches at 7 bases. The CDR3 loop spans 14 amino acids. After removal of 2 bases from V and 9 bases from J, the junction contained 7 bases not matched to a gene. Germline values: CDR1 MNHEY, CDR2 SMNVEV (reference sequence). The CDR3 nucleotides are TGTGCCAGCAGTTTAAGGGCAGGGGGACGGCCCCAGCATTTT. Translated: CASSLRAGGRPQHF.

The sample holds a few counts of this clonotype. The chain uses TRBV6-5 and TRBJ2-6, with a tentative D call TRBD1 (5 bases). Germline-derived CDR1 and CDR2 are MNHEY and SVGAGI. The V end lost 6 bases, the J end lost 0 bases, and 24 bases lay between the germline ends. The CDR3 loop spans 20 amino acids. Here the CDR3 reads CASRPWGYRGEHSGANVLTF. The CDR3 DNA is TGTGCCAGCAGACCGTGGGGCTACCGCGGCGAACACTCTGGGGCCAACGTCCTGACTTTC.

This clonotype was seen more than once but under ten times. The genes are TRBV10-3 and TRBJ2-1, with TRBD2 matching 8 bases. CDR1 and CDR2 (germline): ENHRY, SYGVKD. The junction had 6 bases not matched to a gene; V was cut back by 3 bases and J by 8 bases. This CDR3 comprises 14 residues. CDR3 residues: CAISDPGGEDEQFF. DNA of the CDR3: TGTGCCATCAGTGACCCGGGAGGGGAGGATGAGCAGTTCTTC.

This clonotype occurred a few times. CDR3 nucleotide sequence: TGTGCCAGCAATTTTATCAGCGGGGGGGCGGACGGGGAGCTGTTTTTT. This sequence encodes CASNFISGGADGELFF. This chain uses TRBV12-3 or TRBV12-4 with TRBJ2-2; 10 bases agree with TRBD2. The CDR3 spans 16 residues. Trimming took 7 bases from V and 7 from J; bases not matched to a gene: 12.

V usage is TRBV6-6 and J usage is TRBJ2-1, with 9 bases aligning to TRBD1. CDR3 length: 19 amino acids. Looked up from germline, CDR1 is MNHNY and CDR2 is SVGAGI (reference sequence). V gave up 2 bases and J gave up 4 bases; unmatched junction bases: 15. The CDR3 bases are TGTGCCAGCAGTTACACGGGACTATCTGGGACAGGGTATTACAATGAGCAGTTCTTC. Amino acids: CASSYTGLSGTGYYNEQFF.